The entry below gives a single T cell receptor (beta chain) sequence along with its context. Its antigen is not known. Drawing of peripheral blood yielded ten milliliters from each donor. The sample originates from a study of blood T cells in healthy people across ages. Whole-study results and caveats: Getting older went along with TCR beta diversity per million T cells dropping roughly linearly. Across samples, TCR beta diversity tracked strongly with naive T cell percentage.

The CDR3 is 15 residues long. Trimming pared 5 bases from V and 2 bases from J, leaving 16 bases between. Germline CDR1 is MDHEN and CDR2 is SYDVKM. Together with a sample-barcoded 5' primer, a J-beta primer mix was included in a second PCR lasting about 6 to 11 cycles. The template-switch adaptor, which had 12 random nucleotides, put a tag on each cDNA molecule. TCRdb fed the 5' RACE reads into MiXCR, producing one record per CDR3 protein. The repertoire consists of fewer than 800,000 distinct CDR3 sequences, with around 25% occurring once and the leading ten covering under 10%. These data were also filed under a second study, of T cells of mothers and their children.

This chain joins TRBV28 and TRBJ2-7; a possible D gene is TRBD1 (6 bases). Sequencing used blood. This TCR was recovered from a boy between 10 and 17 years old in good health. CDR3 in amino acids: CASSQMGAPPYEQYF. DNA for the CDR3: TGTGCCAGCAGTCAGATGGGGGCGCCTCCCTACGAGCAGTACTTC.